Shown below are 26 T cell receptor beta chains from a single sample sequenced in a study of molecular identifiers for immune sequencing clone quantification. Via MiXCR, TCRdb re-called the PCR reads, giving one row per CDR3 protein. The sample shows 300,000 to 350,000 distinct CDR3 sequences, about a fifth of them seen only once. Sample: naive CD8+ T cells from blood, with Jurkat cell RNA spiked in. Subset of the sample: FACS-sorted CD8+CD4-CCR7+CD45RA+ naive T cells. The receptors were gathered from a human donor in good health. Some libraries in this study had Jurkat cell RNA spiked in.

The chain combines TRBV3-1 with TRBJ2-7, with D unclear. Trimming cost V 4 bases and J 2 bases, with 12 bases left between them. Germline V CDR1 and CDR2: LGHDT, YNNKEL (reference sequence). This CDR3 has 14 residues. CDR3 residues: CASSPDTNPYEQYF. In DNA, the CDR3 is TGTGCCAGCAGCCCTGACACAAACCCCTACGAGCAGTACTTC.

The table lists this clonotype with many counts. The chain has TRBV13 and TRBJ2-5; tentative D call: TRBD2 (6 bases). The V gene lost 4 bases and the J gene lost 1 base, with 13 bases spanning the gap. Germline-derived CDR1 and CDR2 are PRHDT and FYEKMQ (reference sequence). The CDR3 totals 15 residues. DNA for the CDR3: TGTGCCAGCAGCTCAATGACTAGTCCCCAAGAGACCCAGTACTTC. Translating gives CASSSMTSPQETQYF.

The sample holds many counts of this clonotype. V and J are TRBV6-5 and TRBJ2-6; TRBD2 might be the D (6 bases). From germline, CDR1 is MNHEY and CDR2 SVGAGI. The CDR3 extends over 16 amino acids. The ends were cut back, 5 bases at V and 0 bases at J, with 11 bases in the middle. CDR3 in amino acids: CASSPRGYSGANVLTF. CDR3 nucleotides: TGTGCCAGCAGTCCCCGGGGGTACTCTGGGGCCAACGTCCTGACTTTC.

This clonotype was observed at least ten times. In DNA, the CDR3 is TGTGCCAGCAGCTTAGGTGGGGGTCCCGGGGAGCTGTTTTTT. Translated, it gives CASSLGGGPGELFF. The chain has TRBV7-6 and TRBJ2-2, with D possibly called TRBD1 or TRBD2 (5 bases each). The ends were cut back, 1 base at V and 6 bases at J, with 9 bases in the middle. CDR3 length: 14 residues. CDR1 and CDR2 (germline): SGHVS, FNYEAQ.

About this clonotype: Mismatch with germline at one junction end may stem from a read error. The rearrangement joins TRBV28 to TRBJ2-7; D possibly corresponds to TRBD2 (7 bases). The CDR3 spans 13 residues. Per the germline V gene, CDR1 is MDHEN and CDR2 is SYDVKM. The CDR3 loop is CANSWGGVYEQYF. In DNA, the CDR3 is TGTGCCAACAGTTGGGGGGGCGTCTACGAGCAGTACTTC. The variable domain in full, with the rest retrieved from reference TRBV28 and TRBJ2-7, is DVKVTQSSRYLVKRTGEKVFLECVQDMDHENMFWYRQDPGLGLRLIYFSYDVKMKEKGDIPEGYSVSREKKERFSLILESASTNQTSMYLCANSWGGVYEQYFGPGTRLTVT.

CDR3 sequence reads: CSAWVGQGNSYEQYF. The CDR3 DNA follows: TGCAGTGCCTGGGTTGGGCAGGGGAACTCCTACGAGCAGTACTTC. This chain joins TRBV20-1 and TRBJ2-7; the D gene is possibly TRBD1 (6 bases). Trimming stripped 6 bases from V and 0 bases from J, with 18 bases between. Germline CDR1 is DFQATT and CDR2 is SNEGSKA (reference sequence). CDR3 size: 15 residues.

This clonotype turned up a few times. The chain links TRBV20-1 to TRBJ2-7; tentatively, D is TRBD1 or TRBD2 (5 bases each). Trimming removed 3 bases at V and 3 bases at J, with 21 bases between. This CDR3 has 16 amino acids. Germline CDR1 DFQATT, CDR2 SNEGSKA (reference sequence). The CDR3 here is CSASSYRDQAIYEQYF. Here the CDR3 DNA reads TGCAGTGCTAGTTCCTACCGGGACCAAGCCATCTACGAGCAGTACTTC.

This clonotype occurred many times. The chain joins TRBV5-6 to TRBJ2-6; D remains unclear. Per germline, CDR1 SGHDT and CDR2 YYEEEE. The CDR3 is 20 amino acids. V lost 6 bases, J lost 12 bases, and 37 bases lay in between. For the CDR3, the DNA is TGTGCCAGCACCACAGAGAATTGGACGCGTTCGGGTATGAGAAGAGGCGTCCTGACTTTC. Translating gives CASTTENWTRSGMRRGVLTF.

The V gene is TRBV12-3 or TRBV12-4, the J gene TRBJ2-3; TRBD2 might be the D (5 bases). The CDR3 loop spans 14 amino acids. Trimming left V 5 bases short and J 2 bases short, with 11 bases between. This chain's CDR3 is CASSVRLITDTQYF. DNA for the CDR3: TGTGCCAGCAGTGTAAGACTAATCACAGATACGCAGTATTTT.

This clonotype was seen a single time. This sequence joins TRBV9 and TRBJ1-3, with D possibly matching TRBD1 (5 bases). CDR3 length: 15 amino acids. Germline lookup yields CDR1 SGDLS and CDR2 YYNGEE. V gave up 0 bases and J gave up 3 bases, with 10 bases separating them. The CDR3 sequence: CASSVASGSGNTIYF. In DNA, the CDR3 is TGTGCCAGCAGCGTAGCATCAGGGAGTGGAAACACCATATATTTT.

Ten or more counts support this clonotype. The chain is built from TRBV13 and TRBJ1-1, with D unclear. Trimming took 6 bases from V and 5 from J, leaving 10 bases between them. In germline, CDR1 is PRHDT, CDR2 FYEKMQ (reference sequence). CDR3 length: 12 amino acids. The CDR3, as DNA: TGTGCCAGCAGTCCTGCGAGGACTGAAGCTTTCTTT. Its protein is CASSPARTEAFF.

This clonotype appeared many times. The CDR3 protein is CATSEEPKPTGGMGNQPQHF. The DNA for the CDR3 is TGTGCCACCAGCGAAGAACCGAAGCCGACAGGGGGCATGGGCAATCAGCCCCAGCATTTT. This chain connects TRBV15 to TRBJ1-5; 10 bases match TRBD1. Germline V gene data show CDR1 as LNHNV and CDR2 as YYDKDF (reference sequence). J lost 2 bases, V lost 5 bases, and 18 bases had no gene match. This CDR3 contains 20 residues.

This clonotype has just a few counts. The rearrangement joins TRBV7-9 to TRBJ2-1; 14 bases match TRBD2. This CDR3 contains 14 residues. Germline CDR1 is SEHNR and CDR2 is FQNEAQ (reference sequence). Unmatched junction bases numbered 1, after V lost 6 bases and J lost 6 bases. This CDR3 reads CASRGLAGANEQFF. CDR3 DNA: TGTGCCAGCAGGGGACTAGCGGGAGCCAATGAGCAGTTCTTC.

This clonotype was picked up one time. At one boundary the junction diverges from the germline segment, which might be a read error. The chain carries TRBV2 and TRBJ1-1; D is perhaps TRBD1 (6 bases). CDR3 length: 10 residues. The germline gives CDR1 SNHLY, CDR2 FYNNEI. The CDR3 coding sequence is TGTGCCAGCCGCAGAGGGGGGGCTTACTTT. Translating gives CASRRGGAYF.

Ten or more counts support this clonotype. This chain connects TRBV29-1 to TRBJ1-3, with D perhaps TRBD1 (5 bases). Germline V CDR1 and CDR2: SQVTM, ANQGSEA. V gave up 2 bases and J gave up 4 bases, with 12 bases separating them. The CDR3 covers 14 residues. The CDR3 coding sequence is TGCAGCGTTGAATCCTGGGACGGAGGAAACACCATATATTTT. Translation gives CSVESWDGGNTIYF.

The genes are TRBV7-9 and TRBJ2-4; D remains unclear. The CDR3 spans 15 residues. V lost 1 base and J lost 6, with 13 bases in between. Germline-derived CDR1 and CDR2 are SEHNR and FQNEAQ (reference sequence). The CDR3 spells CASSLVVGAGNIQYF. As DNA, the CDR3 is TGTGCCAGCAGCTTAGTTGTGGGTGCTGGAAACATTCAGTACTTC. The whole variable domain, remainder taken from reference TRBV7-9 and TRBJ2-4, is DTGVSQNPRHKITKRGQNVTFRCDPISEHNRLYWYRQTLGQGPEFLTYFQNEAQLEKSRLLSDRFSAERPKGSFSTLEIQRTEQGDSAMYLCASSLVVGAGNIQYFGAGTRLSVL.

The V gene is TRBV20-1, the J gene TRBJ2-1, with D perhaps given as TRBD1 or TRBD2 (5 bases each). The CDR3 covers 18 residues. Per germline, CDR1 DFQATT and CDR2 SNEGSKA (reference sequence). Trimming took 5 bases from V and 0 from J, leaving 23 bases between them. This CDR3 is CSAGAYSGIRISYNEQFF. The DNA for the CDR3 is TGCAGTGCTGGGGCCTACTCCGGGATTAGGATCTCCTACAATGAGCAGTTCTTC.

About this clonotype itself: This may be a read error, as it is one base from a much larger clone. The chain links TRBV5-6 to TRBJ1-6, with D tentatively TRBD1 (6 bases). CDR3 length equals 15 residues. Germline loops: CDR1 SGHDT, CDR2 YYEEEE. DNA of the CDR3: TGTGCCGGCAGCTTGGATCAGGGGTGGAATTCACCCCTCCACTTT. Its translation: CAGSLDQGWNSPLHF.

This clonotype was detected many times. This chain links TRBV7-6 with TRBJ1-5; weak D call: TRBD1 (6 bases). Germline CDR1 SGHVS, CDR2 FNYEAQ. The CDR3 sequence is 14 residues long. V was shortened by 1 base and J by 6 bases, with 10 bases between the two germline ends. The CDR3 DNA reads TGTGCCAGCAGCTTAGGTGGAGGGGGTCAGCCCCAGCATTTT. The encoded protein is CASSLGGGGQPQHF. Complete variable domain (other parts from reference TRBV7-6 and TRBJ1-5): GAGVSQSPRYKVTKRGQDVALRCDPISGHVSLYWYRQALGQGPEFLTYFNYEAQQDKSGLPNDRFSAERPEGSISTLTIQRTEQRDSAMYRCASSLGGGGQPQHFGDGTRLSIL.

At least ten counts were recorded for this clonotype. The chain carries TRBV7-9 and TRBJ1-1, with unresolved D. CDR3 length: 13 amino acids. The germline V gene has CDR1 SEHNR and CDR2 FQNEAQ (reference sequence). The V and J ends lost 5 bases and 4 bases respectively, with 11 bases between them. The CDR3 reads CASSPVGSTEAFF. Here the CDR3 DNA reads TGTGCCAGCAGCCCCGTCGGCAGCACTGAAGCTTTCTTT.

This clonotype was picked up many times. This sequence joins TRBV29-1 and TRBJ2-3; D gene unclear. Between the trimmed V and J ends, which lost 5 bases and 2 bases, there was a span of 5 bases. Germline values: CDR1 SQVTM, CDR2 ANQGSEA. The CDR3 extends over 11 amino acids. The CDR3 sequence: CSVPTTDTQYF. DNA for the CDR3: TGCAGCGTTCCAACCACAGATACGCAGTATTTT.

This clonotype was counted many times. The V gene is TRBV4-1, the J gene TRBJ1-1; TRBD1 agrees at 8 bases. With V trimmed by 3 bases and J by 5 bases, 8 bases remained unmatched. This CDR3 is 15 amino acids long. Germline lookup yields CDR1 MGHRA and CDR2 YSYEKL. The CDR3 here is CASSHPPTGGTEAFF. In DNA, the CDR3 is TGCGCCAGCAGCCACCCACCCACAGGGGGTACTGAAGCTTTCTTT.

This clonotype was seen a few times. The CDR3, as DNA: TGTGCCTGGAGTGAAGGACAGATCACTGAAGCTTTCTTT. Its protein is CAWSEGQITEAFF. The chain joins TRBV30 to TRBJ1-1, with D maybe TRBD1 (6 bases). The CDR3 contains 13 residues. The germline CDR1 and CDR2 sequences are GTSNPN and SVGIG (reference sequence). V lost 1 base to trimming and J lost 4 bases, with 10 bases between them. Together with reference TRBV30 and TRBJ1-1, the CDR3 gives the full variable domain: SQTIHQWPATLVQPVGSPLSLECTVEGTSNPNLYWYRQAAGRGLQLLFYSVGIGQISSEVPQNLSASRPQDRQFILSSKKLLLSDSGFYLCAWSEGQITEAFFGQGTRLTVV.

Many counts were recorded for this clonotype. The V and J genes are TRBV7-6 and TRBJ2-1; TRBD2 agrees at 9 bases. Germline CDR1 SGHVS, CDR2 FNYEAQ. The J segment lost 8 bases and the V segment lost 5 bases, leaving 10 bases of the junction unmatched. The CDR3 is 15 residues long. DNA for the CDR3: TGTGCCAGCAGCATGACTAGCGGTCCTACGGATGAGCAGTTCTTC. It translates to CASSMTSGPTDEQFF. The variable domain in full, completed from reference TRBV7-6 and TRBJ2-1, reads GAGVSQSPRYKVTKRGQDVALRCDPISGHVSLYWYRQALGQGPEFLTYFNYEAQQDKSGLPNDRFSAERPEGSISTLTIQRTEQRDSAMYRCASSMTSGPTDEQFFGPGTRLTVL.

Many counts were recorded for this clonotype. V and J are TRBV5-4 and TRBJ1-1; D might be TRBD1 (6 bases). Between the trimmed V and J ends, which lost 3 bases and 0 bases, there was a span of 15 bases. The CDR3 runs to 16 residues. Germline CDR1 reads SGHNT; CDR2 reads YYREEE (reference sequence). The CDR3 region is CASSYDRPLMNTEAFF. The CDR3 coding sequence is TGTGCCAGCAGCTATGACAGGCCGTTAATGAACACTGAAGCTTTCTTT.

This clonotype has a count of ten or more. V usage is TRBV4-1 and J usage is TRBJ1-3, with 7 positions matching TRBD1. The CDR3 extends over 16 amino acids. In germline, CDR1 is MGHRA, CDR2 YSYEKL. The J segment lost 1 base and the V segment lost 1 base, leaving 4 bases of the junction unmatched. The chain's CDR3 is CASSQALTGSGNTIYF. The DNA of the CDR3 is TGCGCCAGCAGCCAAGCCCTGACAGGGTCTGGAAACACCATATATTTT.